One sample yielded the 7 T cell receptor beta chains listed below, sequenced in a study of blood T cell repertoires in COVID-19. Clones were sequenced by immunoSEQ multiplex PCR, and TCRdb holds only the in-frame ones, with some missing. The sample carries approximately 79,000 clones, around 80% recorded once. The specimen sequenced was peripheral blood. The receptors stem from a man aged 45-65 years with COVID-19, enrolled during active disease.

The V call is TRBV6-5, the J call TRBJ2-1; D is unclear. CDR3 length: 13 residues. Trimming removed 6 bases at V and 5 bases at J, with 11 bases between. CDR1 is MNHEY and CDR2 is SVGAGI in the germline V gene. CDR3 nucleotides: TGTGCCAGCAGCCTCCAACTCCACAATGAGCAGTTCTTC. It translates to CASSLQLHNEQFF.

This chain links TRBV4-3 with TRBJ2-5; D is perhaps TRBD2 (5 bases). In germline, CDR1 is LGHNA, CDR2 YSLEER. Between the trimmed V and J ends, which lost 2 bases and 5 bases, there was a span of 9 bases. CDR3 length: 13 residues. The CDR3 spells CASSQLGGETQYF. The CDR3 DNA sequence: TGCGCCAGCAGCCAACTGGGCGGGGAGACCCAGTACTTC.

The rearrangement joins TRBV6-5 to TRBJ2-5; 10 nucleotides match TRBD1. Germline lookup yields CDR1 MNHEY and CDR2 SVGAGI. Trimming removed 8 bases from V and 5 bases from J; junction bases left unmatched: 8. This CDR3 region has 14 residues. For the CDR3, the DNA is TGTGCCAGCCGGGACAGGGGAAGTAGGGAGACCCAGTACTTC. It is translated as CASRDRGSRETQYF.

The chain links TRBV5-4 to TRBJ2-1, with D maybe TRBD1 (5 bases). CDR1 SGHNT and CDR2 YYREEE come from the germline V gene (reference sequence). CDR3 length: 13 residues. V was clipped by 4 bases and J by 4 bases, with 9 bases between them. The CDR3 DNA reads as TGTGCCAGCAGCCACCGACAGTACAATGAGCAGTTCTTC. Translation gives CASSHRQYNEQFF.

The V call is TRBV28, the J call TRBJ1-5, with TRBD1 matching 8 bases. The CDR3 is 14 amino acids. Germline values: CDR1 MDHEN, CDR2 SYDVKM. Trimming removed 6 bases from V and 6 bases from J; junction bases left unmatched: 7. The CDR3 is CASSPAGGPQPQHF. The DNA of the CDR3 is TGTGCCAGCAGCCCGGCAGGGGGCCCTCAGCCCCAGCATTTT.

This clone appeared a single time. An end of the junction differs from the germline gene, which may be a read error. The genes are TRBV7-9 and TRBJ1-1, with D maybe TRBD1 (6 bases). Germline CDR1 is SEHNR and CDR2 is FQNEAQ (reference sequence). This CDR3 comprises 14 residues. The CDR3 sequence: CASSVAGTQNEAFF. CDR3 DNA sequence: TGTGCCAGCAGCGTAGCCGGGACACAGAATGAAGCTTTCTTT.

The gene calls are TRBV4-1 and TRBJ2-7; 7 bases agree with TRBD1. This CDR3 is 14 amino acids long. Trimming cost V 4 bases and J 3 bases; bases outside gene matches: 6. Germline V gives CDR1 MGHRA, CDR2 YSYEKL. CDR3 sequence: CASSLPGQIYEQYF. The CDR3 DNA is TGCGCCAGCAGCCTACCGGGACAGATCTACGAGCAGTACTTC.